The clone carrying this T cell receptor (beta chain) was detected once. These data belong to a study of blood T cell repertoires in COVID-19. Across the study: Acute-phase and convalescent COVID-19 samples originated in the United States, Italy and Spain. The cDNA or gDNA used as material had been derived from T cells, B-cell-depleted T cells, or PBMCs.

Germline CDR1 SGDLS, CDR2 YYNGEE. V trimming: 0 bases; J trimming: 2 bases; junction bases outside the gene matches: 5. The CDR3 is made up of 15 amino acids. Authors' data handling: Amplification with reference gene primers provided the estimates of nucleated cell counts. Clones were sequenced by immunoSEQ multiplex PCR, and TCRdb holds only the in-frame ones, with some missing. V and J calls and clone size come straight from that table; D and trimming were deduced from the DNA. The sample carries hundreds of thousands of clones, under 90% recorded once. This TCR derives from a woman between 50 and 59 years old who had recovered from COVID-19. The chain combines TRBV9 with TRBJ2-7; 7 nucleotides agree with TRBD1. Sequencing was done on a sample of peripheral blood. CDR3 nucleotide sequence: TGTGCCAGCAGCGTAGCTCCGGGACAGACCTACGAGCAGTACTTC. Translated: CASSVAPGQTYEQYF.